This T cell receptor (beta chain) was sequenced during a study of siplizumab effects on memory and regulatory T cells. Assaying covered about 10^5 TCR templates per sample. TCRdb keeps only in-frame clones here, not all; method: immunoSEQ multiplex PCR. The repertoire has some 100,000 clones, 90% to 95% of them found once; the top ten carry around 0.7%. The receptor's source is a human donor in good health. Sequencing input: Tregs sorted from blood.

The CDR3 is CASSLDENQPQHF. CDR3 DNA: TGTGCCAGCAGCTTAGATGAGAATCAGCCCCAGCATTTT. The V and J genes are TRBV7-6 and TRBJ1-5; D ambiguous. The germline V and J ends were trimmed by 1 base and 4 bases, with 5 bases remaining between them. Germline-derived CDR1 and CDR2 are SGHVS and FNYEAQ. The CDR3 length is 13 residues. Full variable domain (remainder filled in from reference TRBV7-6 and TRBJ1-5): GAGVSQSPRYKVTKRGQDVALRCDPISGHVSLYWYRQALGQGPEFLTYFNYEAQQDKSGLPNDRFSAERPEGSISTLTIQRTEQRDSAMYRCASSLDENQPQHFGDGTRLSIL.